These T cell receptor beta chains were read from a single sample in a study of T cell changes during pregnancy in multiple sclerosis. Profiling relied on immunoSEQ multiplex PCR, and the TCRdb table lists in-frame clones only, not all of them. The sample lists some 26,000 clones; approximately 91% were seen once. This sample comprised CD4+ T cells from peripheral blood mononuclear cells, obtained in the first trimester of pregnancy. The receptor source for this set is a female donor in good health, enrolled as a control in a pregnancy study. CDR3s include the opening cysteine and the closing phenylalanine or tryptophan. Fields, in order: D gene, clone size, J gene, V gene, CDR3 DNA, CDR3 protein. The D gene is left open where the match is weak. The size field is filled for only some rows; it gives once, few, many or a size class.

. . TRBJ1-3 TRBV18 TGTGCCAGCTCACCAGGGGGCGCTGGAAACACCATATATTTT CASSPGGAGNTIYF
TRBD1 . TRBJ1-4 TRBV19 TGTGCCAGTAGTATACAGGGACAGGAGAATGAAAAACTGTTTTTT CASSIQGQENEKLFF
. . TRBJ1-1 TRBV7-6 TGTGCCAGCAGCTTTAGAGAGAACACTGAAGCTTTCTTT CASSFRENTEAFF
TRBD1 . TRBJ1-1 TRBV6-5 TGTGCCAGCAGTTACAGGACAGGCCTTACTGAAGCTTTCTTT CASSYRTGLTEAFF
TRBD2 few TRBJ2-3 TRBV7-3 TGTGCCAGCAGCCACGGGACTAGCGGGAGTTGGGGCACAGATACGCAGTATTTT CASSHGTSGSWGTDTQYF
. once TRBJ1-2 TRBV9 TGTGCCAGCAGCGTCCCGGTTACTGGCTACACCTTC CASSVPVTGYTF
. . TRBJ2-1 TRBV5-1 TGCGCCAGCAGCTTCGACAGTTTAAGTAATGAGCAGTTCTTC CASSFDSLSNEQFF
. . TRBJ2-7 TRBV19 TGTGCCAGTAGTATTGTTCGGGGAGAGGGCTACGAGCAGTACTTC CASSIVRGEGYEQYF
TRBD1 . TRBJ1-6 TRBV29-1 TGCAGCGGGAGGACAGGGTATTCACCCCTCCACTTT CSGRTGYSPLHF
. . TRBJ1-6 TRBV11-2 TGTGCCAGCAGCTTAGCTACCACAGTCCTTAATTCACCCCTCCACTTT CASSLATTVLNSPLHF
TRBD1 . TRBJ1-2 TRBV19 TGTGCCAGTAGTTCCACGGACAGGGGGCATAAAGGCTATGGCTACACCTTC CASSSTDRGHKGYGYTF
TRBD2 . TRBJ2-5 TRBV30 TGTGCCTGGAGCGGGGGGGGTTTCCCACGGGAGACCCAGTACTTC CAWSGGGFPRETQYF
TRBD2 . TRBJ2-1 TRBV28 TGTGCCAGCAGCCCTGCTAGCGGCCTCTACAATGAGCAGTTCTTC CASSPASGLYNEQFF
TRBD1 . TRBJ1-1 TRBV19 TGTGCCAGTAGTATGTTTGCTGCAGGGGGGAACACTGAAGCTTTCTTT CASSMFAAGGNTEAFF
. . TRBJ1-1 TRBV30 TGTGCCTGGAGTCCAGGGAACACTGAAGCTTTCTTT CAWSPGNTEAFF
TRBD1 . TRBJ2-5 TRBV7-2 TGTGCCAGCAGCTTATTCCGGACAGGGGTGGAAGAGACCCAGTACTTC CASSLFRTGVEETQYF
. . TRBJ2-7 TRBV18 TGTGCCAGCTCACCCAGGGCAGGGTTCGGCGAGCAGTACTTC CASSPRAGFGEQYF
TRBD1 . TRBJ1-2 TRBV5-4 TGTGCCTATGGAGACAGGGACTATGGCTACACCTTC CAYGDRDYGYTF
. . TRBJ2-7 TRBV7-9 TGTGCCAGCAGCTTAGGGACAGCTACCTACGAGCAGTACTTC CASSLGTATYEQYF
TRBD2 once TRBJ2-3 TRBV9 TGTGCCAGCAGTCCGCGAGCTAGCGGGAGATGGGCAGATACGCAGTATTTT CASSPRASGRWADTQYF
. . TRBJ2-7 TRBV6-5 TGTGCCAGCACGGGGACTGGAAGCTCCTACGAGCAGTACTTC CASTGTGSSYEQYF
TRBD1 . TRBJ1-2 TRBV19 TGTGCCAGTAGTCCACAGGGGTTTGGTGATGGCTACACCTTC CASSPQGFGDGYTF
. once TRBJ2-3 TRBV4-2 TGTGCCAGCAGTCAAGCTGAAAAGGGGACAGATACGCAGTATTTT CASSQAEKGTDTQYF
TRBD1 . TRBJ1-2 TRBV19 TGTGCCAGTACCCCGGACAGGGAGAGAGGCTACACCTTC CASTPDRERGYTF
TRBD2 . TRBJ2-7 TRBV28 TGTGCCAGCAGTTCCCCTCTAGCGGGGACTAGCAACGAGCAGTACTTC CASSSPLAGTSNEQYF
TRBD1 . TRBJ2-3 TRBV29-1 TGCAGCGTTGAAGGTGGGACAGGGAAGGTCGCAGATACGCAGTATTTT CSVEGGTGKVADTQYF
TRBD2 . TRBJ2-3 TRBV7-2 TGTGCCAGCAGCTTGAGGCGGGGGGGGAGCACAGATACGCAGTATTTT CASSLRRGGSTDTQYF
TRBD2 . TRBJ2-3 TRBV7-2 TGTGCCAGTGAATTGACGGGAGGACAAGATACGCAGTATTTT CASELTGGQDTQYF
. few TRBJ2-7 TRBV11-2 TGTGCCAGCAGCCATTTGGGGGCCTCCTACGAGCAGTACTTC CASSHLGASYEQYF
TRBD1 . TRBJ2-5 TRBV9 TGTGCCAGCAGCGCGGGACAGGCCCCAGGAGAGACCCAGTACTTC CASSAGQAPGETQYF
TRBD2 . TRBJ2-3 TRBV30 TGTGCCTGGGCGGGACTAGCGGTGACAGATACGCAGTATTTT CAWAGLAVTDTQYF
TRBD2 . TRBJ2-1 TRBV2 TGTGCCAGCAGTGATACACGCGGGAGGAATACGGCCTACAATGAGCAGTTCTTC CASSDTRGRNTAYNEQFF
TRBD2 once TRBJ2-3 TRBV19 TGTGCCAGTAGTCCCCGCGGGGGGGCTTTTGGCACAGATACGCAGTATTTT CASSPRGGAFGTDTQYF
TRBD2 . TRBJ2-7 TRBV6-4 TGTCCAGCGGGGCCTACCGGTCTCTCCTACGAGCAGTACTTC CPAGPTGLSYEQYF
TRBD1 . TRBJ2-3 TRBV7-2 TGTGCCAGCAGCCTACAGGGGGCAGATACGCAGTATTTT CASSLQGADTQYF
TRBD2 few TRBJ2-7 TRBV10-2 TGCGCCAGCAGTGAGTCGAATCGGGGGGCCTACGAGCAGTACTTC CASSESNRGAYEQYF
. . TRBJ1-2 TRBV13 TGTGCCAGCAGCACCAAGAGCACACCAGGATGGGGGGGTCATAGCGACTATGGCTACACCTTC CASSTKSTPGWGGHSDYGYTF
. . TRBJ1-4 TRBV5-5 TGTGCCAGCAGCTTGGGCACGACAGGTATTAATGAAAAACTGTTTTTT CASSLGTTGINEKLFF
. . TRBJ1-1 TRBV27 TGTGCCAGCAGTTTCGGAGGCAGGGGCACTGAAGCTTTCTTT CASSFGGRGTEAFF
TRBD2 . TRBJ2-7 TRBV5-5 TGTGCCAGCAGCTACGCGCCGGGACTAGCGGGATACGAGCAGTACTTC CASSYAPGLAGYEQYF
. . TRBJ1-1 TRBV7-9 TGTGCCAGCAGCTTAGCAACAGGGACTGAAGCTTTCTTT CASSLATGTEAFF
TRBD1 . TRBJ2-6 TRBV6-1 TGTGCCAGCAGTGGGACAGGTTCCTCTGGGGCCAACGTCCTGACTTTC CASSGTGSSGANVLTF
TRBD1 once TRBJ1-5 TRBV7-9 TGTGCCAGCAGCCGGGACAGCCGATTAAATCAGCCCCAGCATTTT CASSRDSRLNQPQHF
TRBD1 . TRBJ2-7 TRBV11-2 TGTGCCAGCAGCCCCTTGAGCCGGACAGGGGTTTACGAGCAGTACTTC CASSPLSRTGVYEQYF
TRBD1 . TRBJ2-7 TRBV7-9 TGTGCCAGCAGCTCCGACAGGGCGGTGCACGAGCAGTACTTC CASSSDRAVHEQYF
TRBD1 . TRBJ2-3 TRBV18 TGTGCCAGCTCACCAACGGACAGGGGCACGGATACGCAGTATTTT CASSPTDRGTDTQYF
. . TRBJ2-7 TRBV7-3 TGTGCCAGCAGCTTAACGACCCTGACAGAGAAGTACTTC CASSLTTLTEKYF
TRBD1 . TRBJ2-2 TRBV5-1 TGCGCCAGCAGCTACACGACAGGGATGGGCGGGGAGCTGTTTTTT CASSYTTGMGGELFF
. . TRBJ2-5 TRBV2 TGTGCCAGCAGTGAAGGGAGGGGGCGGGAGACCCAGTACTTC CASSEGRGRETQYF
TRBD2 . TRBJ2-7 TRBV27 TGTGCCAGCAGTTTATCGTTCCTAGCGGGAGCGTACGAGCAGTACTTC CASSLSFLAGAYEQYF
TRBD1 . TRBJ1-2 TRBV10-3 TGTGCCACTCGTCCGGGACAGGGGTCCTATGGCTACACCTTC CATRPGQGSYGYTF